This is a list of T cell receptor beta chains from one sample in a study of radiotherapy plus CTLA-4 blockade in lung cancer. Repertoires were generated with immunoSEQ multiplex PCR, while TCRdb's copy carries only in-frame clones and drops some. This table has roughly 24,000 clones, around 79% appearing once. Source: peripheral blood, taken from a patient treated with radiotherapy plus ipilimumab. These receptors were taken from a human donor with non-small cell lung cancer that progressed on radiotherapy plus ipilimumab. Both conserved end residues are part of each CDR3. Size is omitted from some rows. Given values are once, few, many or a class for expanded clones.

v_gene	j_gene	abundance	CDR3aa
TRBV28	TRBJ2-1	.	CASSFLPGTRGAYNEQFF
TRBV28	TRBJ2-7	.	CASYSEDKSYEQYF
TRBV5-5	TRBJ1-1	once	CASSLEFFGRGNTEAFF
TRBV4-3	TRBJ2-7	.	CASSQDVLAVSSYEQYF
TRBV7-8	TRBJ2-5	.	CASSSGLAGRIGETQYF
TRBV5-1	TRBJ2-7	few	CASSLVGGSGEQYF
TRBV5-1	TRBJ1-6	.	CASSPLGDRETLHF
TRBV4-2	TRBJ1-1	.	CASSQDRVQSEAFF
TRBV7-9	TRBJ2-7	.	CASSFREAYEQYF
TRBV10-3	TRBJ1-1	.	CAISESTGVRGTEAFF
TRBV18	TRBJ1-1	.	CASSPGQGNTEAFF
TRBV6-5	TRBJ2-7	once	CASSYDRGYEQYF
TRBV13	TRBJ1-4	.	CASKGRGNEKLFF
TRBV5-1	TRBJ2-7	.	CASRGASLYEQYF
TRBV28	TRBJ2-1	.	CASSFTGGRTYNEQFF
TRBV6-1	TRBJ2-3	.	CASSAEALADTQYF
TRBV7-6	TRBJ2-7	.	CASSFRQGDYEQYF
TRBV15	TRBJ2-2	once	CATSRAGSGVGELFF
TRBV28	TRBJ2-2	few	CASSFIGPNTGELFF
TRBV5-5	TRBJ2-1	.	CASSLLLAGGSNEQFF
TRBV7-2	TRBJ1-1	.	CASRLRGDWVNTEAFF
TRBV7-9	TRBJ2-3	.	CASGAGNTDTQYF
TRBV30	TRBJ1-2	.	CAWVAAGGGGGYTF
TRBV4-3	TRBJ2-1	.	CASSPNLAGGYNEQFF
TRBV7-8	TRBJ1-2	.	CASSGTGPGYTF
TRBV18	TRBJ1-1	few	CASSSDRATEAFF
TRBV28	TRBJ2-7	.	CASSLNYEQYF
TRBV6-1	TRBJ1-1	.	CASSESVANTEAFF
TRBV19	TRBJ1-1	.	CASTLTAFTEAFF
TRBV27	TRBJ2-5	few	CASSDWERETQYF
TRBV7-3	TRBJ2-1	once	CASSIRKSSYNEQFF
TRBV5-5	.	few	CASSFYPGGHEQYF
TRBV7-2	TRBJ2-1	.	CASSPDTLNSYNEQFF
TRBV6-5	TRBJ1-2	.	CASSYFSGTGYGYTF
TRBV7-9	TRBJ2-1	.	CASSPQGWSDNEQFF
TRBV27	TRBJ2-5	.	CASSFFGSGGAQYF
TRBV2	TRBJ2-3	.	CAGATTDTQYF
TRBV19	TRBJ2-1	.	CASRPIAGGHEQFF
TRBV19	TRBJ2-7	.	CASSIAAGTGFSYEQYF
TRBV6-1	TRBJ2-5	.	CASSEVASSRPETQYF
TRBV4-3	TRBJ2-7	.	CASSQDKGFYEQYF
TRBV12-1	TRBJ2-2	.	CASSFGTQPLAGGAGELFF
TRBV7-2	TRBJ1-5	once	CASSSNRGQPQHF
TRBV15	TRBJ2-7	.	CATSQNIGSSYEQYF
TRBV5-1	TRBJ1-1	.	CASSSLLTGGFTEAFF
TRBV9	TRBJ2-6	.	CASSGGSSGANVLTF
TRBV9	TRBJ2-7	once	CASSAGQFPSGQYF
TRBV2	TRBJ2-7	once	CASTEGTGGIEQYF
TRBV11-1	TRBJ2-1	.	CASSLSLGSYDEQFF
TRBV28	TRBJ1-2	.	CASSDRGHGYTF
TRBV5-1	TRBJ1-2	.	CASSPAGHAANYGYTF
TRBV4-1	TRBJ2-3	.	CASSQEAGTDTQYF
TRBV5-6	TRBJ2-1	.	CASSLPGTRGYNEQFF
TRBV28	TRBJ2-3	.	CASSRRVGTDTQYF
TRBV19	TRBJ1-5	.	CASSIDLGENQPQHF
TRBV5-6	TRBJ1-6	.	CASSLGGWRYNSPLHF
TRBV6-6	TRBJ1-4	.	CASIGEKLFF
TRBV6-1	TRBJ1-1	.	CATYKNTEAFF